The present entry profiles one T cell receptor (beta chain) with its context. V lost 4 bases, J lost 0 bases, and 9 bases lay in between. Looked up from germline, CDR1 is SNHLY and CDR2 is FYNNEI. The CDR3 is 15 residues long. Per the original methods: Amplification of reference gene primers was used by the study to estimate nucleated cell counts. The assay was immunoSEQ multiplex PCR, and TCRdb's table has in-frame clones only and misses some. For V, J and clone size, that table is used; D and trimming come from the DNA. The sample includes over 20,000 clones, about 88% of them seen just once. The sample comes from a study of blood T cell repertoires in COVID-19. Study in general: Sites across the United States, Italy and Spain contributed samples from acute and convalescent COVID-19. Sources were T cells, B-cell-depleted T cells, or PBMCs; the material itself was cDNA or gDNA.

This TCR was recovered from a man between 65 and 85 years old with acute or convalescent COVID-19. The material sequenced was peripheral blood. The chain combines TRBV2 with TRBJ2-2, with D uncertain. CDR3 sequence: CASSVVVANTGELFF. CDR3 DNA sequence: TGTGCCAGCAGTGTCGTAGTGGCGAACACCGGGGAGCTGTTTTTT.